The entry that follows covers one T cell receptor beta chain sequence. Its antigen remains unidentified. These data originate in a study of cytomegalovirus exposure and HLA in healthy donors. Study outcomes and limitations: Later analysis identified a missense DCLRE1C variant that was linked to TCR beta V- and J-gene trimming.

Amplification used 60 Vbeta primers and 13 Jbeta primers. Generated by immunoSEQ multiplex PCR, the TCRdb table keeps only in-frame clones and is missing some. This table holds tens of thousands of clones, roughly 84% found once. Germline lookup yields CDR1 MGHRA and CDR2 YSYEKL. The CDR3 has 16 residues. The junction had 5 bases not matched to a gene; V was cut back by 0 bases and J by 3 bases. Sample: PBMCs. The chain carries TRBV4-1 and TRBJ2-7, with 10 nucleotides matching TRBD1. The TCR sequence derives from a man aged 18 to 29 in good health and CMV-seronegative. CDR3 residues: CASSQDRTGGIYEQYF. In nucleotides, the CDR3 is TGCGCCAGCAGCCAAGATCGGACAGGGGGAATCTACGAGCAGTACTTC.